This TCR beta chain was recorded in a study of regulatory T cells in long-lasting Graves disease. This clonotype was picked up many times. Time point meaning: persistent/refractory GD, antithyroid drugs over 5 years with positive TRAb. PBMCs were the source of the RNA used for TCR sequencing. Trimming cost V 1 base and J 2 bases, with 9 bases left between them. The CDR3 runs to 14 residues. Germline CDR1 reads SGHRS; CDR2 reads YFSETQ. Building the TCR beta libraries relied on iRepertoire HTBI primers, and CDR3 regions underwent Arm-PCR. TCRdb used MiXCR to reprocess the multiplex PCR reads, holding one entry per CDR3 protein. The sample contains a few hundred thousand distinct CDR3 sequences, about 22% of which appear only once.

The TCR originated in a female donor with Graves disease. The chain combines TRBV5-1 with TRBJ1-1; D unclear. The material sequenced was peripheral blood mononuclear cells (PBMCs), taken when the disease was refractory, from a patient treated with antithyroid drugs. The CDR3 protein is CASSLKPPNTEAFF. The CDR3 nucleotides are TGCGCCAGCAGCTTGAAGCCCCCTAACACTGAAGCTTTCTTT.